The clone carrying this TCR beta chain was counted once. Its antigen remains unidentified. The source of the sample is a study of CD8 T cells in Susac syndrome. Study results and limitations: The authors acknowledged that the study's TCR sequencing and HLA analysis involved relatively few individuals. Clonal expansion was present among Susac CD8+ cells. This expansion reached its peak in TEMRA cells and in active patients.

Random hexamers primed reverse transcription of roughly 0.5 to 1 ug RNA. TCR beta CDR3 was amplified by immunoSEQ multiplex PCR. This amplification extended across 54 Vbeta and 13 Jbeta segments. TCRdb reprocessed the immunoSEQ multiplex PCR reads via MiXCR and lists one record per CDR3 protein. The table includes 120,000 or so distinct CDR3 sequences, about 94% detected once. The authors carried out high-throughput sequencing of TCR beta. They applied it to CD8+ and CD4+ T cells obtained from blood. Germline-derived CDR1 and CDR2 are PRHDT and FYEKMQ (reference sequence). The CDR3 sequence is 15 residues long. Trimming pared 5 bases from V and 1 base from J, leaving 15 bases between.

This sequence was found in a human donor with Susac syndrome. This chain uses TRBV13 with TRBJ2-7, with D maybe TRBD2 (5 bases). Sequencing was carried out using CD8+ T cells from PBMCs. The CDR3 DNA sequence: TGTGCCAGCAGCCCTCAAATGACGGGATCCTACGAGCAGTACTTC. It yields the protein CASSPQMTGSYEQYF.